The clone carrying this T cell receptor beta chain has just a few counts. The target antigen is unknown. The data stem from a study of human T cells and chemical hapten exposure. Findings and caveats of the study: DPC sensitization produced no change in TCRs with frequency above 1 in 1000.

TCRdb ran MiXCR on the RACE reads and lists one entry per CDR3 protein. The sample consists of tens of thousands of distinct CDR3 sequences, around 11% of them appearing once. The time point is: pre-sensitization, week 0. Treatment indicated: therapeutic diphenylcyclopropenone sensitization with weekly scalp DPC. The TCR originated in a woman aged 25 to 45 with alopecia areata. Some clones in this sample may be carry-over from other donors' samples. The source was whole blood, collected in connection with sensitization to the hapten diphenylcyclopropenone (DPC).

Written as DNA, the CDR3 is TGCAGTGTGAGCGGGACCAAATACAATGAGCAGTTCTTC. Translated, it gives CSVSGTKYNEQFF. The rearrangement joins TRBV20-1 to TRBJ2-1, with 7 bases aligning to TRBD2. Trimming took 7 bases from V and 4 from J; bases not matched to a gene: 7. The CDR3 loop spans 13 amino acids. CDR1 and CDR2 (germline): DFQATT, SNEGSKA (reference sequence).